The text below deals with one TCR beta chain. Its target is not known. The CDR3 contains 15 residues. The germline V gene has CDR1 SGHVS and CDR2 FQNEAQ. With 2 bases removed from V and 4 bases from J, the gap between germline ends came to 14 bases. The record originates from a study of vaccination and CD4 T cells after COVID-19. The Oncomine TCR Beta short-read assay generated sequence data from the DNA of cultured CD4+ T cells. TCRdb reprocessed the PCR reads with MiXCR, giving one entry per CDR3 protein. The sample includes under 15,000 distinct CDR3 sequences, around half of them seen just once. Whole-study results and caveats: Spike mono-reactivity was shown by 304 of 307 vaccine-specific clones in convalescent patients.

The treatment is: roughly ten-day PBMC culture with coronavirus spike peptide pools or control peptides (ViraFEST assay). Dates of positive PCR ran from March to December 2020, before US Alpha, Beta and Delta variants. The medium had half its volume replaced with fresh IL-2 medium on days 3 and 7. This receptor was obtained from a human donor who had recovered from COVID-19. This chain links TRBV7-8 with TRBJ2-5, with D possibly matching TRBD2 (5 bases). Sequencing was carried out using CD4+ T cells from blood, cultured in vitro. The CDR3 DNA reads TGTGCCAGCAGCTTATTTCCTAGCACCGGAGAGACCCAGTACTTC. This gives the protein CASSLFPSTGETQYF.